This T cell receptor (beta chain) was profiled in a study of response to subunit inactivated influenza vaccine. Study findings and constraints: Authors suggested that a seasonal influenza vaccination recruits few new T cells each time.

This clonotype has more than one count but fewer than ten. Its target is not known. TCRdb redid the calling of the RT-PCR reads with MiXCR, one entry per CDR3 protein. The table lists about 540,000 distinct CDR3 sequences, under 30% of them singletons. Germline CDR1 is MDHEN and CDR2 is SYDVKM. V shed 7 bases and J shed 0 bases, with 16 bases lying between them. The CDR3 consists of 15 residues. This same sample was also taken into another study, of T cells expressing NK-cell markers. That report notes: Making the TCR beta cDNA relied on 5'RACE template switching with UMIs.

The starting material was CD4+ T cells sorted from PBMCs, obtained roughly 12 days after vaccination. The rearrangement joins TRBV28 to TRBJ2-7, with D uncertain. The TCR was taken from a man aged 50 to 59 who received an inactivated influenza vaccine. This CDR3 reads CASKSLDSSSYEQYF. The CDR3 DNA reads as TGTGCCAGCAAAAGCCTAGACTCGAGCTCCTACGAGCAGTACTTC.